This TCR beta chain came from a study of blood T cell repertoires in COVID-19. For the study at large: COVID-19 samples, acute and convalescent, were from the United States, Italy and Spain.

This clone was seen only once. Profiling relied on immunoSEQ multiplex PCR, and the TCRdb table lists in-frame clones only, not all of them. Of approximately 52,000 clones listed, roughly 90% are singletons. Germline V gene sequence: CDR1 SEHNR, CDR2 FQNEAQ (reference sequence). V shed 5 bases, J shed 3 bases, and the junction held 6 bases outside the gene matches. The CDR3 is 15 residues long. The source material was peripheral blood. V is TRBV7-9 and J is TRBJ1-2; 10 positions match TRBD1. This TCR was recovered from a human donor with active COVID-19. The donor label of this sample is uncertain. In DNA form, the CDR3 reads TGTGCCAGCAGCCGGGACAGGGGTGGGGACTATGGCTACACCTTC. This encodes CASSRDRGGDYGYTF.